This record concerns one TCR beta chain sequence. The specificity of this receptor is unknown. Base qualities are not recorded, but no much larger clone differs from it by a single base. RNA was extracted using the RNeasy kit, and about 0.45 to 1 ug of the RNA was reverse transcribed with random hexamers. The immunoSEQ multiplex PCR assay, covering 54 Vbeta and 13 Jbeta segments, was used to amplify TCR beta CDR3 regions. PCR amplification bias was corrected using a synthetic template baseline for primer optimization and computational correction. Per the authors' processing: Reads were assigned to V, D and J genes according to IMGT and analyzed in immunoSEQ Analyzer, with only productive sequences retained. Clonality was computed as one minus Shannon entropy normalized by log2 of the number of productive unique sequences. Public and private clones were assessed among the 100 most prevalent clones of each patient and control. A clone was defined as Susac-specific if it was absent from the healthy and MS cohorts, from roughly 1,000 published viral clones and from other ImmuneACCESS disease sequences. The public reads were reprocessed in TCRdb via fastp at Q25 and MiXCR, keeping in-frame beta chains. Rows with one shared CDR3 protein collapse into an entry with the most common genes and DNA. TCRdb's processing, not the study's, gives the V and J calls here. The sample profile shows about 71,000 distinct CDR3 sequences; 93% of them were found once. The ten largest make up around 0.15% of the sample.

This specimen comes from a study of CD8 T cells in Susac syndrome (dated by TCRdb to between 2017 and 2020). About the full investigation: Among the sequenced Susac syndrome patients, about six had clinically active disease and fewer than 10 were in clinical remission. Repertoire sequencing was used to test whether CD8+ T cell activation and differentiation in Susac syndrome was antigen driven. Susac syndrome patients were therapy-naive, on corticosteroids (some also receiving IVIg), or on IVIg alone at blood withdrawal.

Peripheral blood CD8+ and CD4+ T cells from healthy donors, Susac syndrome patients and multiple sclerosis patients were profiled using high-throughput TCR beta sequencing. The Susac syndrome patients fulfilled recently defined diagnostic criteria for definite or probable disease. CD8+ TEMRA cells were enriched by FACS, while bulk CD8+ and CD4+ T cells were purified by magnetic negative isolation. Blood was drawn into EDTA tubes, processed within 24 hours, and PBMCs were isolated by density gradient centrifugation. PBMCs destined for TCR sequencing were cryopreserved in liquid nitrogen and later thawed in a 37 °C water bath. A purity of at least 90% was achieved for sorted or isolated CD4+, CD8+ and CD8+ TEMRA cells. Points the paper makes about the study in general: The number of individuals in the TCR sequencing and HLA analysis was recognized as being relatively small. The CD4+ T cell repertoire of patients with Susac syndrome showed no detectable clonal expansion.

The CDR3 has 13 amino acids, counting the end cysteine and phenylalanine. The DNA shown is the 39-base CDR3, in frame from base 1. V is cut by 0 bases and J by 4 bases, and the space between the germline ends is 3 bases. CDR1 and CDR2, per the germline V gene, are SGHTA and FQGNSA. Sequenced input: CD4+ T cells from PBMCs. Recombination linked TRBV7-2 to TRBJ2-2, with no reliable assignment of the D segment. This sequence was found in a human donor with Susac syndrome. The CDR3 region has the sequence CASSLALTGELFF. At the DNA level, the sequence is TGTGCCAGCAGCTTAGCGCTCACCGGGGAGCTGTTTTTT.